A selection of T cell receptor beta chains follows, all from one sample in a study of T cell repertoires in cytomegalovirus infection. Each CDR3 protein gets one entry after TCRdb re-called the reads with MiXCR. The table has over 300,000 distinct CDR3 sequences, 9.5% seen once; the top ten hold about 4.5%. The sequenced sample consisted of PBMCs. The receptors here all came from a human donor in good health (CMV status not recorded). Some clones in this sample may be carry-over from other donors' samples. CDR3s include the opening cysteine and the closing phenylalanine or tryptophan. A D gene is named only where the DNA matches it firmly. Clone size appears in some rows only: once, few, many, or a class for an expanded clone.

cdr3_nt,cdr3_aa,clone_size,d_call,v_call,j_call
TGTGCCAGCAGCTTTGATAGCGGCTACGAGCAGTACTTC,CASSFDSGYEQYF,few,.,TRBV5-6,TRBJ2-7
TGTGCCAGCAGCGTAGGAGGGGGTCTAGGACAGCCCCAGCATTTT,CASSVGGGLGQPQHF,few,.,TRBV9,TRBJ1-5
TGTGCCAGCAGCTCTCGACAGGGGGCCCCCATGAACACTGAAGCTTTCTTT,CASSSRQGAPMNTEAFF,few,TRBD1,TRBV7-6,TRBJ1-1
TGTGCCAGCAGTTTTGGCATTCTGGTGCAGCCCCAGCATTTT,CASSFGILVQPQHF,.,.,TRBV12-3/TRBV12-4,TRBJ1-5
TGCAGTGCTAGAGTGCTACAGCGGACGGCAGTTGCGCAGTATTTT,CSARVLQRTAVAQYF,few,.,TRBV20-1,TRBJ2-3
TGTGCCAGTAGGGGGGGTAGCAATCAGCCCCAGCATTTT,CASRGGSNQPQHF,.,.,TRBV25-1,TRBJ1-5
TGTGCCAGCAGCTTAGGCCCAGGATCGGAAGAGACCCAGTACTTC,CASSLGPGSEETQYF,.,.,TRBV7-2,TRBJ2-5
TGTGCCAGCAGCTACCTTCCCGGGCAGGGGGACAGCTCTGGGGCCAACGTCCTGACTTTC,CASSYLPGQGDSSGANVLTF,.,TRBD1,TRBV7-8,TRBJ2-6
TGTGCCAGCAGCTCCACACGGACGGGGGATACGCAGTATTTT,CASSSTRTGDTQYF,.,.,TRBV7-8,TRBJ2-3
TGTGCCAGCAAAAACGGGTTAGAACAGCCCCAGCATTTT,CASKNGLEQPQHF,many,.,TRBV12-3/TRBV12-4,TRBJ1-5
TGTGCCAGCTCCTGGACGAGCCACACAGATACGCAGTATTTT,CASSWTSHTDTQYF,many,.,TRBV6-1,TRBJ2-3
TGTGCCAGTACCCCGGGACAGGTCTACAATGAGCAGTTCTTC,CASTPGQVYNEQFF,.,TRBD1,TRBV19,TRBJ2-1
TGTGCCAGCAGTTTAAGGCCAGGGGGCCCCCTACCTACACCCCAGCATTTT,CASSLRPGGPLPTPQHF,few,TRBD1,TRBV28,TRBJ1-5
TGTGCCAGCAGCTTCGGGGGAACCTACGAGCAGTACTTC,CASSFGGTYEQYF,many,.,TRBV7-2,TRBJ2-7
TGCAGTGCTAGGAAGGGCCATGAGACCCAGTACTTC,CSARKGHETQYF,.,.,TRBV20-1,TRBJ2-5
TGTGCCAGCAGCCTTATTCGGGGGGGCGCTCAGACCCAGTACTTC,CASSLIRGGAQTQYF,few,TRBD2,TRBV6-1,TRBJ2-5
TGTGCCAGCCGGCTAGCGGGAGCCACCATGGTTACGCAGTATTTT,CASRLAGATMVTQYF,many,TRBD2,TRBV28,TRBJ2-3
TGTGCCAGCAGTTCGGCTGTCAAGGGAACGCCCGGCAACTTC,CASSSAVKGTPGNF,few,.,TRBV12-3/TRBV12-4,TRBJ2-7
TGTGCCAGCAGCTTGCAGGGGACAGGGGGCGAGGAGGCTTTCTTT,CASSLQGTGGEEAFF,.,TRBD1,TRBV7-2,TRBJ1-1
TGTGCCAGTAGTTCCCAGGCGGGACGGAAAAACTATGGCTACACCTTC,CASSSQAGRKNYGYTF,many,.,TRBV19,TRBJ1-2
TGTGCCAGCAGTTTCGGACAGGGTGGCAATCAGCCCCAGCATTTT,CASSFGQGGNQPQHF,few,TRBD1,TRBV28,TRBJ1-5
TGTGCCAGCAGTGTGGGACAGCGAAGCACTGAAGCTTTCTTT,CASSVGQRSTEAFF,.,TRBD1,TRBV27,TRBJ1-1
TGCAGTGCAGGCCGGGATCAGTACGAGCAGTACTTC,CSAGRDQYEQYF,few,.,TRBV20-1,TRBJ2-7
TGCAGTGCCCTCAGAGGTAGTGTAGGGGCTGGAAACACCATATATTTT,CSALRGSVGAGNTIYF,.,.,TRBV20-1,TRBJ1-3
TGTGCCAGCAGCTTAGTGATTTATACGGATGGCTACACCTTC,CASSLVIYTDGYTF,.,.,TRBV7-6,TRBJ1-2
TGTGCCAGCAGTTACCAGCGGGACACCGGGGAGCTGTTTTTT,CASSYQRDTGELFF,.,.,TRBV6-6,TRBJ2-2
TGTGCCAGCAGCTTAGGGAGGGGGGAGGCCCAAGAGACCCAGTACTTC,CASSLGRGEAQETQYF,many,.,TRBV7-6,TRBJ2-5
TGTGCCAGCAGCTCAAACAGGGGAAACACCATATATTTT,CASSSNRGNTIYF,many,.,TRBV7-2,TRBJ1-3
TGTGCCAGCTCACCATGGGCAGGGCAAGAGACCCAGTACTTC,CASSPWAGQETQYF,many,.,TRBV18,TRBJ2-5
TGTGCCAGCAGCCAGACGGGAGTAGATAGCAATCAGCCCCAGCATTTT,CASSQTGVDSNQPQHF,.,.,TRBV4-2,TRBJ1-5
TGTGCCAGCAGTCGGGGTGGGGGCGAGCAGTTCTTC,CASSRGGGEQFF,.,.,TRBV12-3/TRBV12-4,TRBJ2-1
TGCGCCAGCAGCTCCGTTGGAGCGGGAGGATTCAATGAGCAGTTCTTC,CASSSVGAGGFNEQFF,few,TRBD2,TRBV5-1,TRBJ2-1
TGTGCCAGCAGCCCCGGTAGCAAGCAGTACTTC,CASSPGSKQYF,many,.,TRBV12-3/TRBV12-4,TRBJ2-7
TGTGCCAGCAGTCCGTGGACTAGTCAAGAGACCCAGTACTTC,CASSPWTSQETQYF,.,TRBD2,TRBV6-2/TRBV6-3,TRBJ2-5
TGTGCCAGCAGTGCTGACCGATCCTCTGGAAACACCATATATTTT,CASSADRSSGNTIYF,.,.,TRBV2,TRBJ1-3
TGCAGTGCTAGAGATCGGGGCATCAATCAGCCCCAGCATTTT,CSARDRGINQPQHF,few,.,TRBV20-1,TRBJ1-5
TGCAGTGCTAGAAGATCTAATAGCAATCAGCCCCAGCATTTT,CSARRSNSNQPQHF,few,.,TRBV20-1,TRBJ1-5
TGTGCCAGCAGCTTCCTAGCGGGGGCCAACTCCTACGAGCAGTACTTC,CASSFLAGANSYEQYF,many,TRBD2,TRBV7-2,TRBJ2-7
TGTGCCAGCAGCTTGTCGCAGGGCGCCTATGGCTACACCTTC,CASSLSQGAYGYTF,.,.,TRBV12-3/TRBV12-4,TRBJ1-2
TGTGCCAGCAGCCCGGGACTTTCCGCGGAGACCCAGTACTTC,CASSPGLSAETQYF,many,.,TRBV7-9,TRBJ2-5
TGTGCCAGCAGTTTGATACAGGGGAATTCACCCCTCCACTTT,CASSLIQGNSPLHF,few,TRBD1,TRBV28,TRBJ1-6
TGTGCCAGCAGCTCGTTACAGGGGGAAAAACTGTTTTTT,CASSSLQGEKLFF,.,TRBD1,TRBV7-4,TRBJ1-4
TGTGCCAGCACCCCCGGCGGGACGGCTTCCTACGAGCAGTACTTC,CASTPGGTASYEQYF,many,.,TRBV6-1,TRBJ2-7
TGCAGCGTTGAGACAGGGTTGAGCACTGAAGCTTTCTTT,CSVETGLSTEAFF,few,TRBD1,TRBV29-1,TRBJ1-1
TGTGCCACCGCAACCGGGGACTTAGGCACTGAAGCTTTCTTT,CATATGDLGTEAFF,.,.,TRBV10-3,TRBJ1-1
TGCGCCAGCAGTCAATGGGGGAGCTGCGCGGGGGGGACCGAGACCCAGTACTTC,CASSQWGSCAGGTETQYF,many,TRBD2,TRBV23-1,TRBJ2-5
TGCAGCGTTGAAGAAGTGATGGGGACAGGACCCTATGGCTACACCTTC,CSVEEVMGTGPYGYTF,.,TRBD1,TRBV29-1,TRBJ1-2
TGTGCCAGCAGTTTAGACAGGGGGCTAAGTCAGCCCCAGCATTTT,CASSLDRGLSQPQHF,many,TRBD1,TRBV28,TRBJ1-5
TGTGCCAGCCGGGGCTCGTCCTACGAGCAGTACTTC,CASRGSSYEQYF,.,.,TRBV11-2,TRBJ2-7
TGTGCCAGCAGCTTGGGACAGGCCCTGGACTACACCTTC,CASSLGQALDYTF,many,TRBD1,TRBV7-8,TRBJ1-2
TGTGGCAGCAGTTTGGACGGAGGGGGAGGGCGGTACGAGCAGTACTTC,CGSSLDGGGGRYEQYF,.,.,TRBV28,TRBJ2-7